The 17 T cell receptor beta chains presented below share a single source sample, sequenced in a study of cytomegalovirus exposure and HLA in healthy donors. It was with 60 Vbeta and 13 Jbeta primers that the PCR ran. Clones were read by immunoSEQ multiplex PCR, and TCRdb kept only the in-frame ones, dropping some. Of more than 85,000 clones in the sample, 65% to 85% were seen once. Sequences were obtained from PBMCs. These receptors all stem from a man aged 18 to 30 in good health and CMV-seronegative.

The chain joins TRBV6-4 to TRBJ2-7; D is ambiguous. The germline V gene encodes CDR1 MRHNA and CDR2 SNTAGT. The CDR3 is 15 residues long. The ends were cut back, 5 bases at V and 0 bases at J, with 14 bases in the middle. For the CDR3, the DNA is TGTGCCAGCAGTTACGGTTACCTCTCCTCCTACGAGCAGTACTTC. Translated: CASSYGYLSSYEQYF.

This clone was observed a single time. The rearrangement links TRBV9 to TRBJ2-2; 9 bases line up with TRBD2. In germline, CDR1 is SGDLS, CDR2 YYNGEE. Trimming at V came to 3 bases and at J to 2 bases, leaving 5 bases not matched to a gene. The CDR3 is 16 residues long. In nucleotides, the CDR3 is TGTGCCAGCAGCGCCTCTAGCGGGGATAACACCGGGGAGCTGTTTTTT. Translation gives CASSASSGDNTGELFF. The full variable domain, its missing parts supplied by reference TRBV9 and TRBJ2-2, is DSGVTQTPKHLITATGQRVTLRCSPRSGDLSVYWYQQSLDQGLQFLIQYYNGEERAKGNILERFSAQQFPDLHSELNLSSLELGDSALYFCASSASSGDNTGELFFGEGSRLTVL.

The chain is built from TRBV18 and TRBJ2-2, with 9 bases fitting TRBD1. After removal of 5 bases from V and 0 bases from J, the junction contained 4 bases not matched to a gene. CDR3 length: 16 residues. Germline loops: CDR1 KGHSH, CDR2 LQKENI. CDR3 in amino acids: CASSTGTGTNTGELFF. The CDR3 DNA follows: TGTGCCAGCTCAACGGGGACAGGGACGAACACCGGGGAGCTGTTTTTT.

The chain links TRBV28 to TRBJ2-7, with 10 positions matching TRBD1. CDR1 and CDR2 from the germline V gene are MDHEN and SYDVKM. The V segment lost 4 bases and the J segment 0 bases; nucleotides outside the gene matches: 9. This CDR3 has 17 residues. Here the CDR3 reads CASSSPADRGNSYEQYF. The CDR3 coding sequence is TGTGCCAGCAGTTCCCCCGCGGACAGGGGGAACTCCTACGAGCAGTACTTC.

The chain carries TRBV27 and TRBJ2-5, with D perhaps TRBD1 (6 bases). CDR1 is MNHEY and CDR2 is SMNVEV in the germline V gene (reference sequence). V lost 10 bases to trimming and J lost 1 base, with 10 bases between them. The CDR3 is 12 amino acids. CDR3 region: CATLDSQETQYF. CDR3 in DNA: TGTGCCACCCTGGACAGCCAAGAGACCCAGTACTTC.

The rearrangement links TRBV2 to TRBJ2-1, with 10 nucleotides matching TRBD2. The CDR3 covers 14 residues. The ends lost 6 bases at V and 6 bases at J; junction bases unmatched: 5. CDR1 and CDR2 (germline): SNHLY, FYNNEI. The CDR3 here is CASRLAGVGNEQFF. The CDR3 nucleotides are TGTGCCAGCAGGCTAGCGGGAGTTGGCAATGAGCAGTTCTTC.

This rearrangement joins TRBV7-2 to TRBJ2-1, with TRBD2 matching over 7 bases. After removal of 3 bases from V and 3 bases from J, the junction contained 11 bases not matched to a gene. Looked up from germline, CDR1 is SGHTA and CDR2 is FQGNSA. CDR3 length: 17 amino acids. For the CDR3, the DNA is TGTGCCAGCAGCTTCCGGAAGTCTAGCGGCCTCTACAATGAGCAGTTCTTC. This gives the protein CASSFRKSSGLYNEQFF.

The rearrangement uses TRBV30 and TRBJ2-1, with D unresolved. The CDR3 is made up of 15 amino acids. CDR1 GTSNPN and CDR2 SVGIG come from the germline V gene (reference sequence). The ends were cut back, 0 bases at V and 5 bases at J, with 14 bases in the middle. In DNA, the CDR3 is TGTGCCTGGAGTGTACTCGATCGAGAAGACAATGAGCAGTTCTTC. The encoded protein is CAWSVLDREDNEQFF.

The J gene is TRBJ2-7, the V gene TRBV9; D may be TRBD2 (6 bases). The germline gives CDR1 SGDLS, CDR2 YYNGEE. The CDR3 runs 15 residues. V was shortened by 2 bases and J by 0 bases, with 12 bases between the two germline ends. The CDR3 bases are TGTGCCAGCAGCGTTACCGGGACTGCCTCCTACGAGCAGTACTTC. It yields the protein CASSVTGTASYEQYF.

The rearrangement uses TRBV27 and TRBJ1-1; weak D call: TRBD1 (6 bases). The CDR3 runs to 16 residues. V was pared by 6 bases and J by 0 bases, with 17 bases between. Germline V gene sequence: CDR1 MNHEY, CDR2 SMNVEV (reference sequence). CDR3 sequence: CASRTIEGQMNTEAFF. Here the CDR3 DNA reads TGTGCCAGCAGGACTATCGAGGGACAAATGAACACTGAAGCTTTCTTT.

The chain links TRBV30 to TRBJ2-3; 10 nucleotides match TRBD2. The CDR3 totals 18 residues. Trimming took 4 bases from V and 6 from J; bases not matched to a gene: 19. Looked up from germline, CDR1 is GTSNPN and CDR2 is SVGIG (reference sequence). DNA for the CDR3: TGTGCCTGGAACGGTAGGCTAGCGGGAGCCTCCTTCAGGGATACGCAGTATTTT. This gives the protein CAWNGRLAGASFRDTQYF. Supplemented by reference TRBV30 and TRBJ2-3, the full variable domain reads SQTIHQWPATLVQPVGSPLSLECTVEGTSNPNLYWYRQAAGRGLQLLFYSVGIGQISSEVPQNLSASRPQDRQFILSSKKLLLSDSGFYLCAWNGRLAGASFRDTQYFGPGTRLTVL.

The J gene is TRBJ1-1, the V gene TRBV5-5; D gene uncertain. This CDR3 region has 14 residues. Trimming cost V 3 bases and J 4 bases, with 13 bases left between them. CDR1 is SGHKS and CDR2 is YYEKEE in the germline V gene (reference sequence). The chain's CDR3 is CASSSDGVGTEAFF. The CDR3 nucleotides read TGTGCCAGCAGCTCCGACGGGGTTGGCACTGAAGCTTTCTTT.

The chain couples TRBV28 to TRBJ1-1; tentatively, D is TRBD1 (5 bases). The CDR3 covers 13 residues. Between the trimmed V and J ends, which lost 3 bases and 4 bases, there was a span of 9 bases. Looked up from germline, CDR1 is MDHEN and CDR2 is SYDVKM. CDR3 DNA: TGTGCCAGCAGTTTGATGGGGGGCACTGAAGCTTTCTTT. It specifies CASSLMGGTEAFF.

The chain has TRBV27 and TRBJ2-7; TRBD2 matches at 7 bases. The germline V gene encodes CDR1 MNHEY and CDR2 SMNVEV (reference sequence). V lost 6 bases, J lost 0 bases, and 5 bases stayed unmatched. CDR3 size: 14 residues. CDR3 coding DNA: TGTGCCAGCAGGACAGCGGGATTCTCCTACGAGCAGTACTTC. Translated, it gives CASRTAGFSYEQYF.

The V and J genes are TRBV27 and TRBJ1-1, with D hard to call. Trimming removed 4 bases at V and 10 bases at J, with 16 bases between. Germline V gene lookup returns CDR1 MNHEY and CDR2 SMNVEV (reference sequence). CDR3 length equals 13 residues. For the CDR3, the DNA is TGTGCCAGCAGTTCATCCGCCATATCGGGAGCTTTCTTT. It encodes CASSSSAISGAFF.

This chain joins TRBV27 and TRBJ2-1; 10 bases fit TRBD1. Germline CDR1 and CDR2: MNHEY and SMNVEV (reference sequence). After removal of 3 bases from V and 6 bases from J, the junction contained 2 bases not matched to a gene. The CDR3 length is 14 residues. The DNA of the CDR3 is TGTGCCAGCAGTTTCTGGACAGGGGGCAATGAGCAGTTCTTC. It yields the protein CASSFWTGGNEQFF.

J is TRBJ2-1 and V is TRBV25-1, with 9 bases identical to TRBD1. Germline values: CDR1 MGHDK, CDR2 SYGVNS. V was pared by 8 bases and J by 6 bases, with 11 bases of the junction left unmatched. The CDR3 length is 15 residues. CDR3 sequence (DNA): TGTGCCAGCGCTGGTACAGGGGGCCCAGTCAATGAGCAGTTCTTC. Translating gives CASAGTGGPVNEQFF.